Following are 27 T cell receptor beta chains from one sample sequenced in a study of read filtering for tumor transcriptome and immune sequencing. From roughly 0.4 ug of RNA, a library with molecular barcoded alpha/delta and beta/gamma adaptors was made. One entry per CDR3 protein, called by TCRdb with MiXCR from the reads. The data contain about 46,000 distinct CDR3 sequences, approximately 19% of them seen just once; the ten biggest clones take up 37%. Material: a population of CD138-negative cells sorted from bone marrow. Source of these receptors: a donor aged 40 or over with multiple myeloma.

In this sample, this clonotype turned up many times. The V call is TRBV12-3 or TRBV12-4, the J call TRBJ1-1, with 7 bases identical to TRBD1. The CDR3 is made up of 15 amino acids. J was trimmed by 5 bases and V by 3 bases; bases with no gene match: 9. Here the CDR3 DNA reads TGTGCCAGCAGTTTTAATGCAGGGGGGAGGACTGAAGCTTTCTTT. Translating gives CASSFNAGGRTEAFF.

This clonotype was picked up many times. The chain recombines TRBV4-3 with TRBJ2-3; 9 bases are a match to TRBD2. This CDR3 comprises 20 residues. Germline-derived CDR1 and CDR2 are LGHNA and YSLEER. Losses at the gene ends were 0 bases for V and 1 base for J; bases not matched to a gene: 14. CDR3: CASSQDLLAGLVVGTDTQYF. As DNA, the CDR3 is TGCGCCAGCAGCCAAGATCTGCTAGCGGGGCTGGTAGTGGGCACAGATACGCAGTATTTT.

In its sample, this clonotype was seen many times. This chain joins TRBV29-1 and TRBJ2-7; D may be TRBD1 (6 bases). The V end lost 8 bases, the J end lost 3 bases, and 14 bases lay between the germline ends. Germline V gives CDR1 SQVTM, CDR2 ANQGSEA. This CDR3 is built from 12 residues. For the CDR3, the DNA is TGCAGCTACCGACAGGAGAGCTACGAGCAGTACTTC. Translated: CSYRQESYEQYF.

This clonotype was detected ten times or more. The chain uses TRBV14 and TRBJ2-6, with D unclear. Germline CDR1 SGHDN, CDR2 FVKESK. The CDR3 contains 16 residues. Trimming took 4 bases from V and 3 from J, leaving 13 bases between them. The DNA for the CDR3 is TGTGCCAGCAGCCTCGACCAGGCTTATGGGGCCAACGTCCTGACTTTC. It specifies CASSLDQAYGANVLTF.

This chain uses TRBV2 with TRBJ2-5; D remains ambiguous. Per the germline V gene, CDR1 is SNHLY and CDR2 is FYNNEI. The CDR3 has 15 amino acids. The CDR3 protein is CARRKTVIRQETQYF. CDR3 nucleotides: TGTGCGCGCAGAAAGACCGTTATTCGCCAAGAGACCCAGTACTTC.

To note about this clonotype: This CDR3 fails to terminate in the conserved phenylalanine or tryptophan, so it likely reflects a read error. Because the CDR3's place on the DNA is in doubt, the DNA is left out and the CDR3 is given as listed by TCRdb. The CDR3 spells CASSFTRQGPTSGSLLEKFS. The V gene is TRBV28, the J gene TRBJ2-1; the table names TRBD2, a call not compared with the DNA. In germline, CDR1 is MDHEN, CDR2 SYDVKM. Ends included, the CDR3 has 20 residues.

This clonotype was seen at least ten times. DNA for the CDR3: TGTGCCAGCCACGAGACAGGGCCCTCGGAGACCCAGTACTTC. Its translation: CASHETGPSETQYF. The rearrangement joins TRBV6-6 to TRBJ2-5, with 7 bases identical to TRBD1. The ends lost 8 bases at V and 5 bases at J; junction bases unmatched: 11. Germline CDR1 and CDR2: MNHNY and SVGAGI (reference sequence). This CDR3 comprises 14 residues.

This clonotype was observed many times. The V call is TRBV18, the J call TRBJ2-1; 8 nucleotides match TRBD2. V was pared by 3 bases and J by 6 bases, with 4 bases of the junction left unmatched. CDR3 length equals 14 residues. CDR1 and CDR2 (germline): KGHSH, LQKENI. CDR3 nucleotides: TGTGCCAGCTCACCGGGACTAGGAAGCAATGAGCAGTTCTTC. It translates to CASSPGLGSNEQFF.

In its sample, this clonotype was seen a few times. A much more abundant neighbour one base away suggests this may be a read error. The rearrangement uses TRBV29-1 and TRBJ1-4; perhaps TRBD1 as D (5 bases). The germline CDR1 and CDR2 sequences are SQVTM and ANQGSEA. This CDR3 contains 13 residues. The CDR3 is CSVLTATNEELFF. DNA of the CDR3: TGCAGCGTACTGACAGCAACTAATGAAGAACTGTTTTTT.

The chain carries TRBV28 and TRBJ2-2; TRBD1 matches at 10 bases. The V segment lost 6 bases and the J segment 6 bases; nucleotides outside the gene matches: 10. The germline gives CDR1 MDHEN, CDR2 SYDVKM. The CDR3 extends over 16 amino acids. DNA for the CDR3: TGTGCCAGCAGACACTCCCGGGACAGGGGACCCGGGGAGCTGTTTTTT. It encodes CASRHSRDRGPGELFF.

This clonotype was seen ten or more times. The rearrangement uses TRBV3-1 and TRBJ1-2, with a possible D match to TRBD1 (6 bases). Trimming shortened V by 4 bases and J by 4 bases, and 7 bases separated the two germline ends. The CDR3 is 12 amino acids. Looked up from germline, CDR1 is LGHDT and CDR2 is YNNKEL (reference sequence). CDR3 amino acids: CASSPDSYGYTF. CDR3 nucleotide sequence: TGTGCCAGCAGCCCGGACAGCTATGGCTACACCTTC.

This clonotype has at least ten counts. This chain links TRBV3-1 with TRBJ2-1; TRBD2 agrees at 11 bases. Trimming at V came to 3 bases and at J to 7 bases, leaving 5 bases not matched to a gene. This CDR3 contains 15 residues. Germline loops: CDR1 LGHDT, CDR2 YNNKEL (reference sequence). The CDR3 coding sequence is TGTGCCAGCAGCCAGATAGCGGGAGGGGGAAATGAGCAGTTCTTC. It is translated as CASSQIAGGGNEQFF.

The CDR3: CASSPGLAGIDAQFF. CDR3 in DNA: TGTGCCAGCAGCCCCGGGCTAGCGGGAATAGACGCTCAGTTCTTC. The chain couples TRBV11-2 to TRBJ2-1; TRBD2 aligns across 9 bases. Per the germline V gene, CDR1 is SGHAT and CDR2 is FQNNGV. This CDR3 is 15 amino acids long. The ends lost 5 bases at V and 13 bases at J; junction bases unmatched: 15.

On this clonotype: It may be a read error: a sequence one base away is much more abundant. The rearrangement links TRBV20-1 to TRBJ2-2, with 8 bases lining up with TRBD2. Germline V gene lookup returns CDR1 DFQATT and CDR2 SNEGSKA (reference sequence). Losses at the gene ends were 7 bases for V and 5 bases for J; bases not matched to a gene: 15. The CDR3 has 16 amino acids. The CDR3 region is CSVPAAGGPWTGELFF. The CDR3 DNA is TGCAGTGTTCCGGCTGCGGGAGGCCCATGGACCGGGGAGCTGTTTTTT.

This clonotype was seen many times. This chain joins TRBV12-3 or TRBV12-4 and TRBJ1-1; D call uncertain. Trimming took off 3 bases at V and 10 bases at J, with 12 bases between the two ends. The CDR3 covers 12 residues. The CDR3 reads CASSFRGPIAFF. In DNA form, the CDR3 reads TGTGCCAGCAGTTTTAGAGGACCGATAGCTTTCTTT.

The genes are TRBV30 and TRBJ2-1; the D is unclear. V was clipped by 8 bases and J by 9 bases, with 17 bases between them. The CDR3 loop spans 12 amino acids. From germline, CDR1 is GTSNPN and CDR2 SVGIG (reference sequence). CDR3 residues: CAGSGGWTEQFF. The CDR3 bases are TGTGCCGGATCAGGCGGATGGACTGAGCAGTTCTTC.

This clonotype was seen ten or more times. The chain uses TRBV20-1 and TRBJ2-1, with no clear D. The V gene's germline CDR1 is DFQATT and CDR2 SNEGSKA (reference sequence). The V end lost 3 bases, the J end lost 4 bases, and 16 bases lay between the germline ends. This CDR3 contains 15 residues. The CDR3 is CSARDLGIDYNEQFF. The CDR3 DNA is TGCAGTGCTAGGGACCTGGGAATTGATTACAATGAGCAGTTCTTC.

This clonotype showed up many times. Because it lacks the conserved phenylalanine or tryptophan at the end, this CDR3 is likely a read error. The rearrangement links TRBV5-1 to TRBJ1-6; D gene uncertain. Per the germline V gene, CDR1 is SGHRS and CDR2 is YFSETQ. This CDR3 is built from 13 residues. The V end lost 0 bases, the J end lost 7 bases, and 5 bases lay between the germline ends. The CDR3, as DNA: TGCGCCAGCAGCTTGGCCTTGAATTCACCCCTCCACTCT. Protein product: CASSLALNSPLHS.

In its sample, this clonotype was seen a few times. The chain is built from TRBV19 and TRBJ1-5; D unresolved. CDR1 and CDR2 (germline): LNHDA, SQIVND (reference sequence). Trimming pared 6 bases from V and 3 bases from J, leaving 6 bases between. The CDR3 extends over 12 amino acids. CDR3 DNA: TGTGCCAGTAGCCACATCAATCAGCCCCAGCATTTT. As protein: CASSHINQPQHF.

This clonotype was found many times. The chain joins TRBV3-1 to TRBJ2-2; 11 positions agree with TRBD2. This CDR3 is built from 19 residues. The J segment lost 4 bases and the V segment lost 1 base, leaving 11 bases of the junction unmatched. Germline lookup yields CDR1 LGHDT and CDR2 YNNKEL (reference sequence). CDR3 sequence reads: CASSQGGEWGLAVTGELFF. In DNA form, the CDR3 reads TGTGCCAGCAGCCAAGGTGGGGAGTGGGGACTAGCGGTCACCGGGGAGCTGTTTTTT.

Regarding this clonotype: A read error may explain this, as a much larger clone is one base away. The chain couples TRBV5-1 to TRBJ2-3; D is perhaps TRBD1 or TRBD2 (5 bases each). The CDR3 loop spans 13 amino acids. Per the germline V gene, CDR1 is SGHRS and CDR2 is YFSETQ. CDR3: CASSLAGADKQYF. For the CDR3, the DNA is TGCGCCAGCAGCTTGGCCGGGGCAGATAAGCAGTATTTT.

The chain combines TRBV6-4 with TRBJ1-5; D is undetermined. Germline CDR1 and CDR2: MRHNA and SNTAGT. V lost 0 bases and J lost 7, with 10 bases in between. This CDR3 comprises 14 residues. The DNA for the CDR3 is TGTGCCAGCAGTGACTCATTGGGAGGACAGCCCCAGCATTTT. It codes for CASSDSLGGQPQHF.

A few counts support this clonotype. The V and J genes are TRBV27 and TRBJ2-7; tentative D call: TRBD1 (5 bases). This CDR3 has 14 residues. Germline CDR1 MNHEY, CDR2 SMNVEV (reference sequence). V dropped 2 bases and J dropped 2 bases, with 10 bases sitting between them. In DNA form, the CDR3 reads TGTGCCAGCAGTTTAGCAGGGCCGACCTACGAGCAGTACTTC. Amino acid sequence: CASSLAGPTYEQYF.

With regard to this clonotype: This may stem from a read error, because a much larger clone lies one nucleotide away. The CDR3 region has the DNA TGTGCCAGTAGTATAACAGGGGCCGGCTGCAATGAGCAGTTCTTC. It specifies CASSITGAGCNEQFF. V gene TRBV19 combines with J gene TRBJ2-1; 7 nucleotides agree with TRBD1. The CDR3 runs 15 residues. Germline CDR1 LNHDA, CDR2 SQIVND (reference sequence). V shed 2 bases, J shed 6 bases, and the junction held 7 bases outside the gene matches.

On this clonotype itself: One end of the junction varies from germline; a read error may be responsible. The gene calls are TRBV6-5 and TRBJ2-1; 11 bases agree with TRBD2. Germline values: CDR1 MNHEY, CDR2 SVGAGI. This CDR3 comprises 16 residues. CDR3 sequence (DNA): TGTGCCAGCAGTCGACAGACTAGCGGGGTCCACGATGAGCGGTTCTTC. Its translation is CASSRQTSGVHDERFF.

This clonotype was seen ten or more times. The chain carries TRBV20-1 and TRBJ1-1; maybe TRBD1 (5 bases). Germline CDR1 is DFQATT and CDR2 is SNEGSKA (reference sequence). This CDR3 contains 13 residues. The germline V and J ends were trimmed by 6 bases and 4 bases, with 15 bases remaining between them. The DNA for the CDR3 is TGCAGTGCCCGGGGCAGGGTAAGCACTGAAGCTTTCTTT. Its translation: CSARGRVSTEAFF.

This clonotype was found many times. The chain has TRBV6-6 and TRBJ2-6, with 8 bases fitting TRBD2. CDR3 length: 16 residues. Germline values: CDR1 MNHNY, CDR2 SVGAGI (reference sequence). V trimming: 6 bases; J trimming: 1 base; junction bases outside the gene matches: 5. Written as DNA, the CDR3 is TGTGCCAGCAGCAAACCGGGGGGGTCTGGGGCCAACGTCCTGACTTTC. It specifies CASSKPGGSGANVLTF.